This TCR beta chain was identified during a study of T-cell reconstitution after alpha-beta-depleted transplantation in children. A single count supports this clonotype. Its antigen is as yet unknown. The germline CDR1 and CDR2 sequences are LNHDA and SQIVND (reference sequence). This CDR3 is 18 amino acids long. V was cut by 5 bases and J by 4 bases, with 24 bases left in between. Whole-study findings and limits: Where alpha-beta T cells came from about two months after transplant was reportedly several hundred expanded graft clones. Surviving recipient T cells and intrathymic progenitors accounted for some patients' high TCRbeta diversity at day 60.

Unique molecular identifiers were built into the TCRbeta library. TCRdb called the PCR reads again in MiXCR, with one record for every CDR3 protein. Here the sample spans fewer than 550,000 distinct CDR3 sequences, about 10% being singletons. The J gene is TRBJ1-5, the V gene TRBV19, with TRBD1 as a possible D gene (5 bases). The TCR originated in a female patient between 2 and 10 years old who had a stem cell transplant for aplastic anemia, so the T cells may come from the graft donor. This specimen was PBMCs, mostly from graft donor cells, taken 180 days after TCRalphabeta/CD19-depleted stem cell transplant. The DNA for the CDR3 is TGTGCCAGTAGTTCCAACTTTCCTTCGGGACCGGGGAATCAGCCCCAGCATTTT. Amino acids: CASSSNFPSGPGNQPQHF. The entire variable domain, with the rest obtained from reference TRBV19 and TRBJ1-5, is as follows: DGGITQSPKYLFRKEGQNVTLSCEQNLNHDAMYWYRQDPGQGLRLIYYSQIVNDFQKGDIAEGYSVSREKKESFPLTVTSAQKNPTAFYLCASSSNFPSGPGNQPQHFGDGTRLSIL.